Listed below are T cell receptor beta chains from one sample, sequenced in a study of cytomegalovirus exposure and HLA in healthy donors. Generated by immunoSEQ multiplex PCR, the TCRdb table keeps only in-frame clones and is missing some. This table has approximately 130,000 clones, roughly four fifths appearing once. Sequencing was done on a sample of PBMCs. Source of these receptors: a woman aged 50 to 60 in good health and CMV-seronegative. The CDR3 runs from the conserved cysteine through the conserved F or W. The D gene is left open where the match is weak. Only some rows state a clone size, as once, few, many or a class for expanded clones.

V gene,D gene,clone size,J gene,CDR3 protein,CDR3 DNA
TRBV9,TRBD2,.,TRBJ2-1,CASSAIAGGYNEQFF,TGTGCCAGCAGCGCCATAGCGGGGGGCTACAATGAGCAGTTCTTC
TRBV5-6,TRBD1,.,TRBJ2-1,CASSYLGQGAYNEQFF,TGTGCCAGCAGCTATTTGGGACAGGGGGCCTACAATGAGCAGTTCTTC
TRBV14,TRBD2,.,TRBJ2-3,CASSQDRQRLRGRTDTQYF,TGTGCCAGCAGCCAAGATCGCCAGCGTCTGCGCGGGAGAACAGATACGCAGTATTTT
TRBV12-5,TRBD1,.,TRBJ2-3,CASGGARGITDTQYF,TGTGCTAGTGGAGGAGCCAGGGGGATCACAGATACGCAGTATTTT
TRBV19,.,few,TRBJ1-5,CASRSLVQYSNQPQHF,TGTGCCAGTAGATCGCTCGTACAGTATAGCAATCAGCCCCAGCATTTT
TRBV7-2,.,medium-sized,TRBJ2-1,CASSSYGGNEQFF,TGTGCCAGCAGCTCCTACGGGGGTAATGAGCAGTTCTTC
TRBV5-4,TRBD2,.,TRBJ2-5,CASSGGLAGGRETQYF,TGTGCCAGCAGCGGGGGACTAGCGGGAGGTCGGGAGACCCAGTACTTC
TRBV14,.,.,TRBJ1-4,CASSLTIGGEKLFF,TGTGCCAGCAGCCTGACCATTGGGGGGGAAAAACTGTTTTTT
TRBV7-2,.,.,TRBJ2-1,CASSLQGGYEQFF,TGTGCCAGCAGTTTACAAGGGGGTTATGAGCAGTTCTTC
TRBV4-2,.,once,TRBJ1-1,CASKKHRGNTEAFF,TGTGCCAGCAAAAAACACCGCGGGAACACTGAAGCTTTCTTT
TRBV7-9,.,once,TRBJ2-1,CASSFTDNEQFF,TGTGCCAGCAGCTTTACAGACAATGAGCAGTTCTTC
TRBV11-3,.,.,TRBJ2-1,CASSLRRDSSNEQFF,TGTGCCAGCAGCTTACGAAGGGACTCCAGCAATGAGCAGTTCTTC
TRBV27,.,.,TRBJ1-2,CASSFVEEGRGDLYGYTF,TGTGCCAGCAGTTTTGTCGAGGAGGGGAGGGGGGACCTCTATGGCTACACCTTC
TRBV12-5,.,.,TRBJ2-1,CASGLPAGEQFF,TGTGCTAGTGGGCTCCCAGCCGGGGAGCAGTTCTTC
TRBV29-1,TRBD2,.,TRBJ2-1,CSVPRAGGGNYNKQFF,TGCAGCGTTCCGCGTGCGGGAGGTGGAAACTACAATAAGCAGTTCTTC
TRBV5-4,.,.,TRBJ1-1,CATTPGQRDTEAFF,TGTGCCACAACGCCGGGACAAAGGGACACTGAAGCTTTCTTT
TRBV4-3,.,.,TRBJ1-2,CASSQDTAGADGYTF,TGCGCCAGCAGCCAAGATACGGCAGGGGCGGATGGCTACACCTTC
TRBV7-2,TRBD2,.,TRBJ2-2,CASSLGLAGGPGELFF,TGTGCCAGCAGCCTCGGACTAGCGGGAGGACCCGGGGAGCTGTTTTTT
TRBV5-6,TRBD1,.,TRBJ1-1,CASSAGTGRGNTEAFF,TGTGCCAGCAGCGCCGGGACAGGAAGAGGAAACACTGAAGCTTTCTTT
TRBV5-4,TRBD1,.,TRBJ1-3,CASSFGQGGSGNTIYF,TGTGCCAGCAGCTTTGGACAGGGAGGCTCTGGAAACACCATATATTTT
TRBV29-1,.,few,TRBJ2-7,CSVAGHGGGEQYF,TGCAGCGTCGCGGGACACGGGGGAGGGGAGCAGTACTTC
TRBV6-1,.,few,TRBJ2-2,CASSQGTNTGELFF,TGTGCCAGCAGCCAGGGGACAAACACCGGGGAGCTGTTTTTT
TRBV29-1,.,once,TRBJ2-3,CSVEDEERGTDTQYF,TGCAGCGTTGAAGATGAGGAGAGGGGCACAGATACGCAGTATTTT
TRBV19,TRBD2,.,TRBJ2-3,CASSAKTSGRGDTQYF,TGTGCCAGTAGTGCCAAGACTAGCGGGAGGGGTGATACGCAGTATTTT
TRBV6-1,.,.,TRBJ1-3,CASSETTVPGNTIYF,TGTGCCAGCAGTGAAACGACAGTTCCTGGAAACACCATATATTTT
TRBV19,TRBD2,.,TRBJ2-5,CASSIRGLAGGRETQYF,TGTGCCAGTAGTATAAGAGGTCTAGCGGGAGGGCGAGAGACCCAGTACTTC
TRBV5-5,.,few,TRBJ1-1,CASSYPTGRATEAFF,TGTGCCAGCAGCTACCCAACAGGGAGGGCTACTGAAGCTTTCTTT
TRBV28,.,.,TRBJ2-1,CASSPRRAHYNEQFF,TGTGCCAGCAGTCCTCGGAGGGCGCACTACAATGAGCAGTTCTTC
TRBV5-6,.,.,TRBJ2-2,CASRPTSPGVFGELFF,TGTGCCAGCAGACCGACTAGCCCAGGGGTGTTTGGGGAGCTGTTTTTT
TRBV29-1,.,.,TRBJ1-3,CSVGPSGNTIYF,TGCAGCGTTGGGCCCTCTGGAAACACCATATATTTT
TRBV5-1,TRBD2,.,TRBJ2-2,CASSLGLAPANTGELFF,TGCGCCAGCAGCTTGGGACTAGCGCCCGCGAACACCGGGGAGCTGTTTTTT
TRBV6-5,.,.,TRBJ2-7,CASRKSRGTYEQYF,TGTGCCAGCAGAAAGAGTAGGGGGACCTACGAGCAGTACTTC
TRBV30,TRBD2,.,TRBJ2-7,CAWRSEREYEQYF,TGTGCCTGGAGAAGCGAGCGGGAGTACGAGCAGTACTTC
TRBV7-6,.,.,TRBJ2-5,CASSPGDSQETQYF,TGTGCCAGCAGCCCGGGGGACAGCCAAGAGACCCAGTACTTC
TRBV11-2,TRBD2,.,TRBJ2-7,CASSMTSVYEQYF,TGTGCCAGCAGCATGACTAGCGTTTACGAGCAGTACTTC
TRBV29-1,.,few,TRBJ2-5,CSVEHNQETQYF,TGCAGCGTTGAACACAATCAAGAGACCCAGTACTTC
TRBV19,.,few,TRBJ2-2,CASSSGLLRASGELFF,TGTGCCAGTAGTTCGGGACTCCTAAGGGCGAGCGGGGAGCTGTTTTTT
TRBV2,.,.,TRBJ1-5,CASSERINQPQHF,TGTGCCAGCAGTGAGAGGATAAATCAGCCCCAGCATTTT
TRBV7-8,TRBD2,few,TRBJ2-1,CASSLPPQGRLAGSGNEQFF,TGTGCCAGCAGCTTGCCTCCCCAGGGGAGGCTAGCGGGATCGGGGAATGAGCAGTTCTTC
TRBV6-1,TRBD1,.,TRBJ1-2,CASRTTGQGVSGYTF,TGTGCCAGCAGGACAACGGGACAGGGGGTTTCTGGCTACACCTTC
TRBV7-2,.,.,TRBJ1-1,CASSLDRMNTEAFF,TGTGCCAGCAGCTTAGACAGGATGAACACTGAAGCTTTCTTT
TRBV6-5,.,.,TRBJ1-1,CASSYNPLENTEAFF,TGTGCCAGCAGTTATAACCCCTTAGAGAACACTGAAGCTTTCTTT
TRBV19,TRBD1,.,TRBJ1-3,CASSIGLTGGRGNTIYF,TGTGCCAGTAGTATAGGACTTACAGGGGGCCGAGGAAACACCATATATTTT
TRBV6-6,.,few,TRBJ1-1,CASSYSRQGGNTEAFF,TGTGCCAGCAGTTACTCCCGCCAGGGTGGGAACACTGAAGCTTTCTTT
TRBV5-8,TRBD2,few,TRBJ2-7,CASSLETGRGPYEQYF,TGTGCCAGCAGCTTGGAGACCGGGAGGGGTCCCTACGAGCAGTACTTC
TRBV7-9,TRBD2,.,TRBJ2-3,CASSSTIRTSGSSTDTQYF,TGTGCCAGCAGCTCGACGATTAGGACTAGCGGGAGTTCCACAGATACGCAGTATTTT
TRBV11-2,.,.,TRBJ2-2,CASTKIGGGELFF,TGTGCCAGCACCAAAATAGGAGGCGGGGAGCTGTTTTTT
TRBV29-1,TRBD1,.,TRBJ2-5,CSVEGIWDRFRQETQYF,TGCAGCGTTGAAGGGATCTGGGACAGATTCCGACAAGAGACCCAGTACTTC
TRBV21-1,.,.,TRBJ2-3,CASRGDRGSTDTQYF,TGTGCCAGCAGGGGGGACAGAGGATCCACAGATACGCAGTATTTT
TRBV5-8,.,.,TRBJ1-1,CASSWGQANTEAFF,TGTGCCAGCAGCTGGGGACAAGCGAACACTGAAGCTTTCTTT
TRBV30,TRBD1,.,TRBJ1-1,CAWSPGTGRQTEAFF,TGTGCCTGGAGTCCTGGGACAGGACGACAAACTGAAGCTTTCTTT
TRBV7-9,TRBD2,.,TRBJ2-3,CASSLVGAGADTQYF,TGTGCCAGCAGCTTAGTCGGGGCGGGAGCAGATACGCAGTATTTT
TRBV29-1,TRBD1,few,TRBJ1-1,CSAQTGPNTEAFF,TGCAGCGCTCAGACAGGGCCGAACACTGAAGCTTTCTTT
TRBV15,TRBD1,.,TRBJ1-5,CATSRRTGVNENQPQNF,TGTGCCACCAGCAGACGTACAGGGGTGAATGAAAACCAGCCCCAGAATTTT
TRBV6-5,.,.,TRBJ2-2,CASSYRGGELFF,TGTGCCAGCAGTTACAGGGGTGGGGAGCTGTTTTTT
TRBV29-1,.,.,TRBJ2-7,CSVSASYEQYF,TGCAGCGTTAGCGCCTCCTACGAGCAGTACTTC
TRBV7-2,TRBD2,.,TRBJ2-7,CASSPEPTSGSGEQYF,TGTGCCAGCAGCCCGGAACCGACTAGCGGGAGCGGTGAGCAGTACTTC
TRBV15,.,.,TRBJ2-2,CATSRVRGNTGELFF,TGTGCCACCAGCAGAGTCAGGGGGAACACCGGGGAGCTGTTTTTT
TRBV28,.,.,TRBJ1-1,CASSLSHRNTEAFF,TGTGCCAGCAGTTTGTCACACAGGAACACTGAAGCTTTCTTT